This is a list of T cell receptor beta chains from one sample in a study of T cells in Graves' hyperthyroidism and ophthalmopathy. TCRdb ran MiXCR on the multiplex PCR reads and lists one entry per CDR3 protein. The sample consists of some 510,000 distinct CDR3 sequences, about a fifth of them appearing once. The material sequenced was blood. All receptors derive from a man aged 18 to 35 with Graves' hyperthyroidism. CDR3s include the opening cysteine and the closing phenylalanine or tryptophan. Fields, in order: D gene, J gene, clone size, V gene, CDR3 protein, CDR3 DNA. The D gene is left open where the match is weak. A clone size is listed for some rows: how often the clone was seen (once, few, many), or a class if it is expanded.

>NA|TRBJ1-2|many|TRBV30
CAWTPRGARGYGYTF
TGTGCCTGGACCCCGCGGGGGGCGCGAGGCTATGGCTACACCTTC
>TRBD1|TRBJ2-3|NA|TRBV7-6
CASSWGQGEANTQYF
TGTGCCAGCAGCTGGGGACAGGGAGAGGCAAATACGCAGTATTTT
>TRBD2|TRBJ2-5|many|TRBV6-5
CASSYSGGGPQGAQYF
TGTGCCAGCAGTTACTCGGGGGGGGGACCTCAAGGGGCCCAGTACTTC
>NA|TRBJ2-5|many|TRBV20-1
CSARDGLRGEGETQYF
TGCAGTGCTAGAGATGGCCTCAGGGGTGAGGGAGAGACCCAGTACTTC
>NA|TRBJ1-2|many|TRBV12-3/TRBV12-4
CASSLAGHPHYGYTF
TGTGCCAGCAGTTTAGCGGGACACCCTCACTATGGCTACACCTTC
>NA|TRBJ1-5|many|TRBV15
CATSSTGRTLSQPQHF
TGTGCCACCAGCTCAACAGGAAGGACGTTATCACAGCCCCAGCATTTT
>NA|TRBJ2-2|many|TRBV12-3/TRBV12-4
CASSSGDGELFF
TGTGCCAGCAGTTCAGGGGACGGGGAGCTGTTTTTT
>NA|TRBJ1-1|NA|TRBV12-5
CASGLYRLGGGEAFF
TGTGCTAGTGGTTTGTATAGACTGGGAGGGGGTGAAGCTTTCTTT
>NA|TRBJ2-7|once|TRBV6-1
CASGGIGISPYEQYF
TGTGCCAGCGGGGGAATCGGAATATCCCCCTACGAGCAGTACTTC
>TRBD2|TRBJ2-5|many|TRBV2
CASSPGLAGETQYF
TGTGCCAGCAGCCCGGGACTAGCGGGAGAGACCCAGTACTTC
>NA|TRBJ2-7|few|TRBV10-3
CAISENPRSSYEQYF
TGTGCCATCAGTGAAAACCCCAGGAGCTCCTACGAGCAGTACTTC
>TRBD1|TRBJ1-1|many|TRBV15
CATNPTGTPSRRTEAFF
TGTGCCACCAACCCGACAGGGACCCCCTCACGGAGAACTGAAGCTTTCTTT
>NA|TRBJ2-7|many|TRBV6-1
CASSEAGAGSPSYEQYF
TGTGCCAGCAGTGAAGCAGGGGCAGGTAGCCCCTCCTACGAGCAGTACTTC
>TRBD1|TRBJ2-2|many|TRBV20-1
CSARYRGPNVAGELFF
TGCAGTGCTAGATACAGGGGGCCGAATGTAGCCGGGGAGCTGTTTTTT
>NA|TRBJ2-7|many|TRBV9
CASSEHPDGYEQYF
TGTGCCAGCAGCGAGCACCCGGACGGATACGAGCAGTACTTC
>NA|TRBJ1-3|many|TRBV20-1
CSARDDRFSGNTIYF
TGCAGTGCTAGAGATGACAGATTCTCTGGAAACACCATATATTTT
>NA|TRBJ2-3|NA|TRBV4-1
CASSQPQGPDTQYF
TGCGCCAGCAGCCAACCTCAAGGGCCAGATACGCAGTATTTT
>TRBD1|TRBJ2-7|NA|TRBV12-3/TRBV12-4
CASSLVDRGSLGYEQYF
TGTGCCAGCAGTTTAGTCGACAGGGGAAGTTTAGGCTACGAGCAGTACTTC
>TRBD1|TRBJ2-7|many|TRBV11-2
CASSLLGGQGVYEQYF
TGTGCCAGCAGCTTATTAGGGGGACAGGGGGTTTACGAGCAGTACTTC
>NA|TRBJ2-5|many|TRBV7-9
CASSLAHQETQYF
TGTGCCAGCAGCTTAGCACACCAAGAGACCCAGTACTTC
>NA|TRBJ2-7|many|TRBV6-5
CASSFGTSPYEQYF
TGTGCCAGCAGTTTCGGGACTTCCCCCTACGAGCAGTACTTC
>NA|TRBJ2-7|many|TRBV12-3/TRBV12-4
CASSPSGEQYF
TGTGCCAGCAGTCCGTCAGGGGAGCAGTACTTC
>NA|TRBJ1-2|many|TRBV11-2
CASSSPSGRYGYTF
TGTGCCAGCAGCTCCCCCTCGGGGAGGTATGGCTACACCTTC
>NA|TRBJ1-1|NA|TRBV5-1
CASSLEAARSEAFF
TGCGCCAGCAGCTTGGAAGCCGCAAGGTCTGAAGCTTTCTTT
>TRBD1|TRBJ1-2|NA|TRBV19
CASSGTATDYGYTF
TGTGCCAGTAGCGGGACAGCCACCGACTATGGCTACACCTTC
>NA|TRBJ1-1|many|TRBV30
CAVTGYTEAFF
TGTGCCGTTACAGGTTACACTGAAGCTTTCTTT
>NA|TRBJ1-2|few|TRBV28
CASSTPRHSMAYTF
TGTGCCAGCAGTACCCCAAGACATTCTATGGCTTACACCTTC
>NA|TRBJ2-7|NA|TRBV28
CASVDQGGGRHEQYF
TGTGCCAGCGTCGATCAGGGGGGGGGAAGGCACGAGCAGTACTTC
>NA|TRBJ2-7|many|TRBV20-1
CSAGDPTDGQYF
TGCAGTGCTGGGGATCCGACAGATGGGCAGTACTTC
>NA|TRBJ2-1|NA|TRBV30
CAWSVSLMEQFF
TGTGCCTGGAGTGTTAGTCTCATGGAGCAGTTCTTC
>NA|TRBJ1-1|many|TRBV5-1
CASSTWGNTEAFF
TGCGCCAGCAGCACGTGGGGGAACACTGAAGCTTTCTTT
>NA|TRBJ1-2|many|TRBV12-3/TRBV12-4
CASSSVLGGYGYTF
TGTGCCAGCAGCTCTGTTTTGGGGGGCTATGGCTACACCTTC
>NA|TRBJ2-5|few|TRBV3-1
CASSPLTWGKETQYF
TGTGCCAGCAGCCCCTTGACCTGGGGTAAAGAGACCCAGTACTTC
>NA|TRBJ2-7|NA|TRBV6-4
CASSDGPRARGSYEQYF
TGTGCCAGCAGTGACGGACCCCGGGCAAGGGGATCCTACGAGCAGTACTTC
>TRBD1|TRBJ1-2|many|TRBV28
CASNNRGQGYTF
TGTGCCAGCAATAACAGGGGGCAAGGCTACACCTTC
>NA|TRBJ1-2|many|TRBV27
CASSSSLQPYGYTF
TGTGCCAGCAGTTCTTCCCTCCAGCCTTATGGCTACACCTTC
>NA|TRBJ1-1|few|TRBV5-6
CASSLGNRLNTEAFF
TGTGCCAGCAGCTTGGGTAACAGATTGAACACTGAAGCTTTCTTT
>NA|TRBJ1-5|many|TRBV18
CASSLQTGNQPQHF
TGTGCCAGCTCACTCCAGACTGGTAATCAGCCCCAGCATTTT
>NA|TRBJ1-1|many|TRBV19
CASSITGLGTTEAFF
TGTGCCAGTAGTATCACAGGACTAGGGACCACTGAAGCTTTCTTT
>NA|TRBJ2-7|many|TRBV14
CASSQVRGVANEQYF
TGTGCCAGCAGCCAAGTACGGGGAGTAGCTAACGAGCAGTACTTC
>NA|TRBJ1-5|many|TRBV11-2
CASSLEGWESNQPQHF
TGTGCCAGCAGCTTAGAAGGGTGGGAGAGCAATCAGCCCCAGCATTTT
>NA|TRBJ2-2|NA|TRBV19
CASSTRVATGELFF
TGTGCCAGTAGTACTCGGGTCGCCACCGGGGAGCTGTTTTTT
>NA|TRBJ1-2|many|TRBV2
CASVKGMVVRSYGYTF
TGTGCCAGCGTGAAAGGTATGGTTGTCCGGAGCTATGGCTACACCTTC
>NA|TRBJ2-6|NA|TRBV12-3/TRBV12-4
CASSSTWDSGANVLTF
TGTGCCAGCAGTTCTACCTGGGACTCTGGGGCCAACGTCCTGACTTTC
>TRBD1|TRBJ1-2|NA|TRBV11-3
CASSSTGQGADGYTF
TGTGCCAGCAGCTCGACCGGACAGGGGGCCGATGGCTACACCTTC
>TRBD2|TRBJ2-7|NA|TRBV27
CASSPSGLAGPYEQYF
TGTGCCAGCAGTCCTTCGGGACTAGCGGGACCCTACGAGCAGTACTTC
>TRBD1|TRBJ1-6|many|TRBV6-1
CASSPRTGFNSPLHF
TGTGCCAGCAGTCCCCGGACAGGGTTTAATTCACCCCTCCACTTT
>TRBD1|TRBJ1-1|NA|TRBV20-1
CSARTRDRALVTEAFF
TGCAGTGCTCGCACCCGGGACAGGGCGTTGGTCACTGAAGCTTTCTTT
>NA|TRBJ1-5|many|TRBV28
CASSSYRQKHQPQHF
TGTGCCAGCAGTTCCTATCGACAGAAGCATCAGCCCCAGCATTTT
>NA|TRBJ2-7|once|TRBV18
CASSQHTGTYEQYF
TGTGCCAGCTCACAGCATACAGGGACCTACGAGCAGTACTTC
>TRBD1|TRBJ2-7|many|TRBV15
CATSRDPGQIYEQYF
TGTGCCACCAGCAGAGATCCGGGACAGATCTACGAGCAGTACTTC
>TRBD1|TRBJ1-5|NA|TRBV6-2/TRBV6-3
CASSYEGDRDIHSNQLQHF
TGTGCCAGCAGTTACGAAGGGGACAGGGACATTCATAGCAATCAGCTCCAGCATTTT
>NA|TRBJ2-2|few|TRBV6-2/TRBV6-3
CASSYPATNTGELFF
TGTGCCAGCAGTTACCCAGCGACGAACACCGGGGAGCTGTTTTTT
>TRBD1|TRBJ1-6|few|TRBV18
CASSPGTDLNSPLHF
TGTGCCAGCTCACCGGGGACAGATCTTAATTCACCCCTCCACTTT